This paragraph covers one T cell receptor beta chain sequence. The antigen it recognizes is unknown. No much larger clone is present one base from it, and per-base qualities are unavailable. The data were obtained in a study of response to subunit inactivated influenza vaccine (dated by TCRdb to the late 2010s). Looking at the study overall: Deep quantitative profiling of the T cell receptor repertoire was used in the study to follow responses to a trivalent subunit inactivated influenza vaccine. Overall study outcomes, separate from this receptor: The authors proposed that each seasonal influenza vaccination may bring in only a limited number of new T cells.

A distance of 13 bases separates the germline ends of V and J, which lose 7 bases and 2 bases respectively. The CDR3 holds 14 amino acids from the cysteine to the phenylalanine. Kept here is only the CDR3 DNA, which spans 42 bases and is read in frame from base 1. The method was RT-PCR. These reads were obtained on an Illumina HiSeq 2500. TCRdb passed the public sequencing reads through fastp at Q25 and MiXCR, retaining productive beta sequences. CDR3 protein duplicates are merged, each entry listing the most common genes and DNA. In this sample the table shows more than 550,000 distinct CDR3 sequences, approximately 10% of which occur a single time. The ten largest account for about 11% of the sample. The sample was also linked to a second study, of T cells expressing NK-cell markers. As the second study states: TCR beta cDNA libraries were prepared using 5'RACE template switching, which introduced a universal primer site and unique molecular identifiers. Seven or eight donors provided sorted CD3+CD56+NKG2C+, CD3+CD56+NKG2C- and CD3+CD56-NKG2C+ T-cell subsets, whose TCR beta-chain repertoires were profiled. Among the eight sequenced donors, only one was HCMV-seronegative, while the other seven were HCMV-seropositive. In several experiments an anti-gammadeltaTCR antibody was added to restrict sorting to alphabetaTCR-expressing T cells. In six donors, the dominant CD3+CD56+NKG2C+ clonotypes ranked among the top 10 CD8+ clonotypes, making up roughly 1.0-8% of CD8+ T cells. Those dominant clonotypes were again the most abundant among CD3+CD56-NKG2C+ cells in several donors, at about 25-60.1%. Whether the expanded NKG2C-expressing T cell clones were specific for HCMV antigens was left unclear. All eight donors whose samples were sequenced were randomly selected healthy volunteers, three of them men and five women. To determine HCMV serostatus, a commercial ELISA kit was used to detect HCMV-specific IgG in serum. Ficoll density gradient centrifugation was used to isolate peripheral blood mononuclear cells from blood. For a handful of donors, bulk peripheral blood T-cell repertoires were additionally sequenced from unsorted PBMC. Synthesis of cDNA was primed from the TCR beta constant segment and was followed by two consecutive PCR amplification steps. Libraries were sequenced as 2 x 150 bp reads on Illumina HiSeq 2000/2500, MiSeq or NextSeq. MIGEC was used to demultiplex reads and group reads by UMI, and MiTCR was used to assemble and quantify clonotypes. Only TCR cDNA sequences supported by at least two reads were kept to exclude erroneous sequences. Downstream repertoire analysis used the tcR package, and clonotypes were matched across fractions by CDR3 nucleotide sequence plus V segment. VDJmatch was used to annotate antigen specificity against VDJdb, with one amino acid substitution in CDR3 allowed.

The sequence is built from TRBV12-3 or TRBV12-4 and TRBJ2-3; the D gene is possibly TRBD2, with 5 bases matching. The specimen was PBMCs from blood, collected on the day of vaccination. The sequence was collected from a man in his fifties who received an inactivated influenza vaccine. Donor details come from another sample of the same person, matched by shared clones. The CDR3 reads as follows: CASTALAVTDTQYF. DNA sequence: TGTGCCAGCACAGCCCTAGCTGTCACAGATACGCAGTATTTT.